These 13 T cell receptor beta chains were sequenced from one sample in a study of control samples from healthy donors and cancer patients (dated by TCRdb to the early 2020s). The library was prepared using the immunoSEQ multiplex PCR assay. TCRdb retrieved this table from immuneACCESS and kept in-frame rearrangements only. Not all clones are present; in checked studies, unresolved V genes account for under half, and no reason is known for the remainder. This sample is represented by tens of thousands of clones; about 88% of them were singletons. The top ten hold around 6% of the sample. The sample was blood. The origin of the receptors is a woman in her forties or fifties in good health.

Here the CDR3 reads CASSEYRAGYSGYTF. CDR3 nucleotide sequence: TGTGCCAGCAGTGAATATAGGGCAGGGTACTCTGGCTACACCTTC. This sequence joins TRBV6-1 and TRBJ1-2, with a possible D match to TRBD1 (5 bases). CDR1 is MNHNS, CDR2 SASEGT, per germline. Trimming removed 2 bases at V and 7 bases at J, with 17 bases between. This CDR3 has 15 amino acids.

For the CDR3, the DNA is TGTGCCAGCAGTTACACTCGCCAGTATAATTCACCCCTCCACTTT. It is translated as CASSYTRQYNSPLHF. This chain links TRBV6-5 with TRBJ1-6; D not resolved. The CDR3 has 15 amino acids. Trimming pared 2 bases from V and 4 bases from J, leaving 9 bases between. Per germline, CDR1 MNHEY and CDR2 SVGAGI.

This clone was counted only a few times. CDR3 protein: CASSIRYGYTF. Written as DNA, the CDR3 is TGTGCCAGCAGCATTCGATATGGCTACACCTTC. V gene TRBV12-3 or TRBV12-4 combines with J gene TRBJ1-2; no definite D call. Trimming cost V 6 bases and J 5 bases, with 7 bases left between them. CDR3 length equals 11 residues.

This rearrangement joins TRBV25-1 to TRBJ2-2, with a possible D match to TRBD2 (5 bases). Germline V gives CDR1 MGHDK, CDR2 SYGVNS. Trimming left V 6 bases short and J 4 bases short, with 9 bases between. The CDR3 is 13 amino acids. Written as DNA, the CDR3 is TGTGCCAGCAGGGGAGCGGCCACCGGGGAGCTGTTTTTT. The encoded protein is CASRGAATGELFF.

This chain connects TRBV6-6 to TRBJ1-1; D uncertain. This CDR3 is 11 amino acids long. Germline values: CDR1 MNHNY, CDR2 SVGAGI (reference sequence). The V gene lost 6 bases and the J gene lost 5 bases, with 7 bases spanning the gap. DNA for the CDR3: TGTGCCAGCAGGAAGGGTACTGAAGCTTTCTTT. Translated, it gives CASRKGTEAFF.

The chain couples TRBV9 to TRBJ1-1; D gene unclear. The CDR3 runs 13 residues. Deletions cut 7 bases from V and 0 bases from J, with 10 bases between. Per the germline V gene, CDR1 is SGDLS and CDR2 is YYNGEE. CDR3 in DNA: TGTGCCAGCTGGGGTGCTTTGAACACTGAAGCTTTCTTT. Protein sequence: CASWGALNTEAFF.

The chain has TRBV24-1 and TRBJ2-3; 12 bases line up with TRBD2. Germline V CDR1 and CDR2: KGHDR, SFDVKD. V lost 5 bases, J lost 10 bases, and 12 bases stayed unmatched. The length of the CDR3 is 16 residues. The CDR3 DNA sequence: TGTGCCACCAGTGTCATAGGCGGACTAGCGGGGTGGGCGCAGTATTTT. Residues: CATSVIGGLAGWAQYF.

CDR3 DNA sequence: TGCGCCAGCAGCTTGTATCCTCAGGGGTATGGCTACACCTTC. Its protein product is CASSLYPQGYGYTF. V gene TRBV5-1 combines with J gene TRBJ1-2, with D perhaps TRBD1 (6 bases). V gave up 1 base and J gave up 5 bases, with 12 bases separating them. CDR3 length equals 14 residues. CDR1 is SGHRS, CDR2 YFSETQ, per germline.

The chain carries TRBV3-1 (or the pseudogene TRBV3-2) and TRBJ2-5; D ambiguous. Germline loops: CDR1 LGHDT, CDR2 YNNKEL (reference sequence). The CDR3 length is 12 residues. V was trimmed by 4 bases and J by 6 bases, leaving 9 bases between them. CDR3 loop: CASSLREKTQYF. DNA for the CDR3: TGTGCCAGCAGCCTAAGAGAGAAGACCCAGTACTTC.

J is TRBJ1-2 and V is TRBV5-1, with D unclear. CDR1 is SGHRS and CDR2 is YFSETQ in the germline V gene. CDR3 length equals 12 residues. V dropped 5 bases and J dropped 4 bases, with 9 bases sitting between them. The CDR3 sequence is CASRDGSYGYTF. The CDR3 DNA is TGCGCCAGCAGGGACGGATCCTATGGCTACACCTTC.

V is TRBV18 and J is TRBJ2-7; D may match TRBD1 or TRBD2 (7 bases each). The CDR3 consists of 14 residues. V lost 4 bases and J 6 bases, leaving 16 bases between the germline ends. Germline V CDR1 and CDR2: KGHSH, LQKENI. The CDR3 sequence: CASSLQGGFLEQYF. The DNA for the CDR3 is TGTGCCAGCTCACTTCAGGGGGGGTTTCTCGAGCAGTACTTC.

The V call is TRBV7-6, the J call TRBJ2-1; 11 bases agree with TRBD2. V shed 1 base and J 7 bases; nucleotides not matched to a gene: 9. Germline V gene lookup returns CDR1 SGHVS and CDR2 FNYEAQ. There are 17 residues in the CDR3. In nucleotides, the CDR3 is TGTGCCAGCAGCTTAGTGGCTAGCGGGGGGAATTGGAATGAGCAGTTCTTC. Amino acids: CASSLVASGGNWNEQFF.

The chain is built from TRBV11-2 and TRBJ2-7; TRBD1 might be the D (5 bases). The CDR3 sequence is 15 residues long. Germline V gene sequence: CDR1 SGHAT, CDR2 FQNNGV. Between the trimmed V and J ends, which lost 1 base and 2 bases, there was a span of 12 bases. The CDR3 nucleotides read TGTGCCAGCAGCTTAGTTACAGGCGAAACCTACGAGCAGTACTTC. Its protein is CASSLVTGETYEQYF.